The rows below give T cell receptor beta chains drawn from one sample of a study of T cell changes during pregnancy in multiple sclerosis. Clones were sequenced by immunoSEQ multiplex PCR, and TCRdb holds only the in-frame ones, with some missing. The repertoire consists of around 59,000 clones, with 80% to 95% occurring once and the leading ten covering roughly 2.7%. The material was peripheral blood, obtained in the third trimester of pregnancy. The receptors shown here come from a female donor in good health, enrolled as a control in a pregnancy study. Each CDR3 is given with its conserved first and last residue. Each record gives: J gene, clone size, V gene, D gene, CDR3 protein, CDR3 DNA. A D gene is named only where the DNA matches it firmly. For some rows the clone size is stated as once, few or many, or as a class when expanded; others skip it.

TRBJ2-1	-	TRBV27	TRBD2	CASSGTSGRGDEQFF	TGTGCCAGCTCAGGGACTAGCGGGAGGGGAGATGAGCAGTTCTTC
TRBJ2-7	-	TRBV4-3	-	CASSQDLHGTPAYEQYF	TGCGCCAGCAGCCAAGATCTTCACGGGACTCCCGCCTACGAGCAGTACTTC
TRBJ1-1	-	TRBV12-5	-	CASGPGGGRGIAFF	TGTGCTAGTGGCCCCGGTGGGGGCAGAGGAATAGCTTTCTTT
TRBJ1-2	-	TRBV5-1	-	CASSLAPPANYGYTF	TGCGCCAGCAGCTTGGCTCCCCCAGCTAACTATGGCTACACCTTC
TRBJ2-5	-	TRBV18	TRBD2	CASSPGTRGETQYF	TGTGCCAGCTCACCTGGGACTAGAGGGGAGACCCAGTACTTC
TRBJ1-2	-	TRBV7-8	-	CASSPRGGVYNYGYTF	TGTGCCAGCAGCCCCCGTGGGGGCGTCTATAACTATGGCTACACCTTC
TRBJ2-5	-	TRBV12-5	-	CASAGFEGHLQETQYF	TGTGCTAGTGCCGGGTTTGAGGGTCACCTCCAAGAGACCCAGTACTTC
TRBJ1-2	-	TRBV7-9	TRBD1	CASSARTGEEVGGYTF	TGTGCCAGCAGCGCCCGGACAGGGGAAGAAGTAGGCGGCTACACCTTC
TRBJ2-5	-	TRBV7-8	-	CASSPLATQETQYF	TGTGCCAGCAGCCCCTTAGCGACCCAAGAGACCCAGTACTTC
TRBJ2-1	once	TRBV13	TRBD1	CASSQYPGGQFF	TGTGCCAGCAGCCAGTACCCAGGGGGGCAGTTCTTC
TRBJ1-1	-	TRBV2	-	CASSERTEAFF	TGTGCCAGCAGTGAACGCACTGAAGCTTTCTTT
TRBJ1-5	-	TRBV7-2	TRBD1	CASSLDRGRGQPQHF	TGTGCCAGCAGCTTAGACAGGGGGCGAGGTCAGCCCCAGCATTTT
TRBJ2-1	-	TRBV10-2	TRBD2	CASSDWTSGYNEQFF	TGCGCCAGCAGTGACTGGACTAGCGGGTACAATGAGCAGTTCTTC
TRBJ1-1	-	TRBV7-8	-	CASSLRGGGLPEAFF	TGTGCCAGCAGCCTACGAGGGGGGGGGCTCCCTGAAGCTTTCTTT
TRBJ1-2	once	TRBV7-9	-	CASSLGGRDGYTF	TGTGCCAGCAGCTTAGGGGGCAGGGATGGCTACACCTTC
TRBJ2-7	-	TRBV30	-	CAWSVPRMTGYEQYF	TGTGCCTGGAGTGTACCTAGGATGACAGGTTACGAGCAGTACTTC